A selection of T cell receptor beta chains follows, all from one sample in a study of PD-1 blockade in classical Hodgkin lymphoma. The method was immunoSEQ multiplex PCR; TCRdb's version includes in-frame clones alone and lacks a portion of them. Of 10,000 to 15,000 clones in the sample, about four fifths were seen once. This material consisted of CD4+ T cells from blood, taken before the fourth cycle of nivolumab. These receptors all stem from a human donor with classical Hodgkin lymphoma. The CDR3 runs from the conserved cysteine through the conserved F or W. The D gene is left open where the match is weak. Only some rows state a clone size, as once, few, many or a class for expanded clones.

TRBJ2-1 . TRBV7-2 . CASSSGRGPYYNEQFF TGTGCCAGCAGCTCAGGGCGGGGCCCTTACTACAATGAGCAGTTCTTC
TRBJ2-2 . TRBV11-2 once CASSLQGLRTGELFF TGTGCCAGCAGCCTTCAAGGACTTCGTACCGGGGAGCTGTTTTTT
TRBJ1-2 TRBD1 TRBV6-6 . CASRREGTGNYGYTF TGTGCCAGCCGCCGAGAGGGGACAGGGAACTATGGCTACACCTTC
TRBJ1-1 . TRBV19 . CASSLNRATEAFF TGTGCCAGTAGCCTCAACAGGGCCACTGAAGCTTTCTTT
TRBJ2-5 TRBD1 TRBV5-1 . CASSTGTGGWETQYF TGCGCCAGCAGCACGGGGACAGGGGGCTGGGAGACCCAGTACTTC
TRBJ1-4 TRBD1 TRBV19 . CASSPGTTTGVREKLFF TGTGCCAGTAGTCCGGGGACCACTACAGGGGTGAGAGAAAAACTGTTTTTT
TRBJ1-1 . TRBV2 . CASSDSRGTEAFF TGTGCCAGCAGTGATTCACGAGGCACTGAAGCTTTCTTT
TRBJ2-7 TRBD1 TRBV7-9 . CASSVRGPGEQYF TGTGCCAGCAGCGTCAGGGGGCCAGGCGAGCAGTACTTC
TRBJ1-1 TRBD1 TRBV11-3 . CASRTRQGPEAFF TGTGCCAGCAGAACCCGACAGGGCCCTGAAGCTTTCTTT
TRBJ1-5 TRBD1 TRBV19 . CASSIDPDREAGQAEPQHF TGTGCCAGTAGTATAGATCCGGACAGGGAAGCGGGTCAAGCGGAGCCCCAGCATTTT
TRBJ1-4 TRBD1 TRBV9 . CASSASDRGLEKLFF TGTGCCAGCAGCGCCTCGGACAGGGGACTTGAAAAACTGTTTTTT
TRBJ2-5 TRBD2 TRBV10-3 . CAISATSGGAGGETQYF TGTGCCATCAGTGCGACTAGCGGGGGGGCCGGCGGTGAGACCCAGTACTTC
TRBJ2-3 . TRBV2 . CASSTGLRGTDTQYF TGTGCCAGCAGTACCGGCCTCAGGGGCACAGATACGCAGTATTTT
TRBJ2-1 . TRBV4-3 once CASSQLAFSYNEQFF TGCGCCAGCAGCCAACTAGCTTTTTCCTACAATGAGCAGTTCTTC
TRBJ2-3 TRBD2 TRBV10-3 . CAISAGLAGGPHTQYF TGTGCCATCAGTGCCGGACTAGCGGGAGGGCCACATACGCAGTATTTT
TRBJ1-5 . TRBV19 . CASGSGQFNQPQHF TGTGCCAGTGGCAGTGGACAGTTTAATCAGCCCCAGCATTTT
TRBJ1-5 TRBD1 TRBV2 few CASSEPGQGPGYSNQPQHF TGTGCCAGCAGTGAACCGGGACAGGGGCCGGGATATAGCAATCAGCCCCAGCATTTT
TRBJ1-1 . TRBV2 . CASRSQPNTEAFF TGTGCCAGCAGATCACAGCCGAACACTGAAGCTTTCTTT
TRBJ1-1 . TRBV2 . CASTLDRAEAFF TGTGCCAGCACCCTCGATCGGGCTGAAGCTTTCTTT
TRBJ2-7 . TRBV28 . CASSYGEQYF TGTGCCAGCAGTTATGGGGAGCAGTACTTC
TRBJ1-2 . TRBV7-2 few CASTLLGGHPYGYTF TGTGCCAGCACCCTCTTGGGGGGACATCCCTATGGCTACACCTTC
TRBJ2-1 TRBD2 TRBV19 . CASSIKRGGKYNEQFF TGTGCCAGTAGTATAAAGCGCGGGGGGAAGTACAATGAGCAGTTCTTC
TRBJ1-1 . TRBV19 . CASSIVGGTEAFF TGTGCCAGTAGTATTGTGGGGGGAACTGAAGCTTTCTTT
TRBJ2-5 . TRBV7-9 . CASSLVMGETQYF TGTGCCAGCAGCTTAGTGATGGGGGAGACCCAGTACTTC
TRBJ2-5 . TRBV5-1 . CASTLAPISETQYF TGCGCCAGCACCCTCGCTCCGATCTCGGAGACCCAGTACTTC
TRBJ1-2 TRBD1 TRBV2 . CASSEETGSGYTF TGTGCCAGCAGTGAAGAGACAGGGAGTGGCTACACCTTC
TRBJ1-1 TRBD1 TRBV18 . CASSLPGGAGEAFF TGTGCCAGCTCACTGCCAGGGGGCGCGGGTGAAGCTTTCTTT
TRBJ1-5 . TRBV2 . CASSSTGYGQPQHF TGTGCCAGCAGCTCCACAGGGTACGGACAGCCCCAGCATTTT
TRBJ1-1 . TRBV5-1 . CASSWDPVNTEAFF TGCGCCAGCAGCTGGGACCCCGTGAACACTGAAGCTTTCTTT
TRBJ1-5 TRBD1 TRBV6-5 . CASSPRGASNQPQHF TGTGCCAGCAGCCCCAGGGGGGCTAGCAATCAGCCCCAGCATTTT
TRBJ1-6 . TRBV19 . CASKGSFGNSPLHF TGTGCCAGTAAGGGGTCTTTTGGGAATTCACCCCTCCACTTT
TRBJ1-2 TRBD1 TRBV28 . CASSLGTVYGYTF TGTGCCAGCAGTTTGGGGACAGTCTATGGCTACACCTTC
TRBJ2-5 . TRBV6-5 once CASSYVKLETQYF TGTGCCAGCAGTTACGTGAAACTGGAGACCCAGTACTTC
TRBJ2-7 TRBD2 TRBV27 few CASSSPSSGRTYEQYF TGTGCCAGCAGTTCGCCCTCTAGCGGGAGGACCTACGAGCAGTACTTC
TRBJ1-5 . TRBV19 . CASSIEKGPQHF TGTGCCAGTAGTATAGAAAAGGGGCCCCAGCATTTT
TRBJ2-2 . TRBV4-3 . CASSQGGPPWEDTGELFF TGCGCCAGCAGCCAAGGGGGACCTCCCTGGGAGGACACCGGGGAGCTGTTTTTT
TRBJ2-1 TRBD2 TRBV7-2 once CASRETSDFNNEQFF TGTGCCAGCAGGGAGACTAGCGACTTTAACAATGAGCAGTTCTTC
TRBJ2-2 TRBD2 TRBV6-6 . CASSSGLVLPGELFF TGTGCCAGCAGCTCTGGACTAGTACTGCCCGGGGAGCTGTTTTTT
TRBJ1-1 . TRBV30 few CAWSHRLGQQKGLQTFF TGTGCCTGGAGTCACCGCCTTGGACAGCAAAAGGGACTTCAGACTTTCTTT
TRBJ1-6 . TRBV15 . CATSREPAYNSPLHF TGTGCCACCAGCAGAGAGCCAGCCTATAATTCACCCCTCCACTTT
TRBJ2-7 . TRBV4-1 . CASSQDDRTYEQYF TGCGCCAGCAGCCAAGACGACAGGACCTACGAGCAGTACTTC
TRBJ2-1 TRBD2 TRBV7-9 . CASSFWRGGSDEQFF TGTGCCAGCAGCTTTTGGCGGGGGGGCAGCGATGAGCAGTTCTTC
TRBJ2-1 TRBD2 TRBV5-1 . CASSLGGRDEQFF TGCGCCAGCAGCTTGGGCGGGAGGGATGAGCAGTTCTTC
TRBJ2-5 . TRBV25-1 . CASSEYMGTQYF TGTGCCAGCAGTGAATACATGGGGACCCAGTACTTC
TRBJ2-7 TRBD1 TRBV5-1 few CASSLEVGQGRYF TGCGCCAGCAGCTTGGAGGTGGGACAGGGGAGGTACTTC
TRBJ2-5 . TRBV6-5 . CASSYNRDGRETQYF TGTGCCAGCAGTTACAACAGGGACGGGCGAGAGACCCAGTACTTC
TRBJ2-3 TRBD2 TRBV7-8 . CASKRASGSTDTQYF TGTGCCAGTAAGAGGGCTAGCGGGAGCACAGATACGCAGTATTTT
TRBJ2-7 TRBD1 TRBV27 . CASSLTGVPYEQYF TGTGCCAGCAGTTTAACAGGGGTTCCCTACGAGCAGTACTTC
TRBJ1-2 . TRBV6-5 . CASSNFYGYTF TGTGCCAGCAGCAACTTCTATGGCTACACCTTC
TRBJ2-7 . TRBV4-1 . CASSQDANSYEQYF TGCGCCAGCAGCCAAGATGCGAATTCCTACGAGCAGTACTTC
TRBJ1-1 . TRBV7-8 . CASSLGLRQGGRGTEAFF TGTGCCAGCAGCTTAGGACTTCGACAAGGGGGGAGGGGCACTGAAGCTTTCTTT